This T cell receptor (beta chain) was recorded in a study of blood T cell repertoires in COVID-19. Study information: Samples representing acute and convalescent COVID-19 were sourced from the United States, Italy and Spain. In each case, the material was cDNA or gDNA derived from T cells, B-cell-depleted T cells, or PBMCs.

How the authors handled the data: Reference gene primer amplification in the assay estimated nucleated cell counts. The data were produced by immunoSEQ multiplex PCR, yet TCRdb's version contains in-frame clones alone and is incomplete. V and J calls and clone size are given by that table; D and trimming were obtained from the DNA. The sample carries over 200,000 clones, roughly 89% recorded once. Per germline, CDR1 SGHRS and CDR2 YFSETQ. This CDR3 region has 16 residues. The junction had 7 bases not matched to a gene; V was cut back by 2 bases and J by 3 bases. The sample holds a few counts of this clone.

This clonotype was obtained from a man in his 60s who had recovered from COVID-19. The specimen was peripheral blood. This chain links TRBV5-1 with TRBJ2-2; TRBD1 agrees at 7 bases. In DNA form, the CDR3 reads TGCGCCAGCAGCTTCGGGACAGACGGGTACACCGGGGAGCTGTTTTTT. The encoded protein is CASSFGTDGYTGELFF.